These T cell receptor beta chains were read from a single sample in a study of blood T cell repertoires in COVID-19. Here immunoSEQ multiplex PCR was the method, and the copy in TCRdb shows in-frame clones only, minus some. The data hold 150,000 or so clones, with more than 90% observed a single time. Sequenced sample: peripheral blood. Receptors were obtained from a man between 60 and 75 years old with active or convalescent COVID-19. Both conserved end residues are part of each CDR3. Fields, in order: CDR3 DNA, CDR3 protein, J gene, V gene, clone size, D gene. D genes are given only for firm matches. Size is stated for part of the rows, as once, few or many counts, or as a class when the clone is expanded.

TGTGCCAGCAGTACTCGGTTGGAGGAACTGTTTTTT CASSTRLEELFF TRBJ1-4 TRBV12-3/TRBV12-4 - -
TGTGCCAGCAGTGAGTCCCAGGGGCCATACTATGGCTACACCTTC CASSESQGPYYGYTF TRBJ1-2 TRBV25-1 few -
TGCGCCAGCAGCTTAGTGGCGGGGGATTACTACGAGCAGTACTTC CASSLVAGDYYEQYF TRBJ2-7 TRBV5-1 - TRBD2
TGTGCCAGCGGCCCCGGACAGGGGCTGAGGTCCGGGGAGCTGTTTTTT CASGPGQGLRSGELFF TRBJ2-2 TRBV9 - TRBD1
TGTGCCACCACGACAGGAGGCGGCTACACCTTC CATTTGGGYTF TRBJ1-2 TRBV6-5 once -
TGTGCCAGTCGGGACAGGTCCCCCACTGAAGCTTTCTTT CASRDRSPTEAFF TRBJ1-1 TRBV12-3/TRBV12-4 - TRBD1
TGCGCCAGCAGCTTGACCGGGAACTACGAGCAGTACTTC CASSLTGNYEQYF TRBJ2-7 TRBV5-1 - -
TGTGCCAGCAGTTTATCCCATACAGGGATCCTGGCGGGCTACACCTTC CASSLSHTGILAGYTF TRBJ1-2 TRBV27 - -
TGCAGCGTTCTTTCAGGAGGGGAGACCCAGTACTTC CSVLSGGETQYF TRBJ2-5 TRBV29-1 - -
TGTGCTAGTGGTTTATTAATTCAGGGAACCATATATTTT CASGLLIQGTIYF TRBJ1-3 TRBV12-5 - -
TGTGCCAGCAGCCCGGACAGGAGGAACACTGAAGCTTTCTTT CASSPDRRNTEAFF TRBJ1-1 TRBV6-4 - TRBD1
TGTGCCAGCAGCGTAGGTGAGACAGGGAATTCACCCCTCCACTTT CASSVGETGNSPLHF TRBJ1-6 TRBV9 - TRBD1
TGTGCCAGCAGTTACAAACTAGTGAGCTCCTACAATGAGCAGTTCTTC CASSYKLVSSYNEQFF TRBJ2-1 TRBV6-5 - -
TGTGCCAGCAGCCTAGGACAGCATAATTCACCCCTCCACTTT CASSLGQHNSPLHF TRBJ1-6 TRBV7-9 - -
TGTGCCAGCAGTAATACAGGGAATAATGAAAAACTGTTTTTT CASSNTGNNEKLFF TRBJ1-4 TRBV27 - -
TGTGCCACCAGCAGAGATCTGGGAGAAAGCAATCAGCCCCAGCATTTT CATSRDLGESNQPQHF TRBJ1-5 TRBV15 - -
TGTGCCAGCAGCTTGACTAGCGGGGCATCCTACGAGCAGTACTTC CASSLTSGASYEQYF TRBJ2-7 TRBV11-2 - TRBD2
TGTGCCAGCAGGGTTAGCGGGAGTATGACCTACGAGCAGTACTTC CASRVSGSMTYEQYF TRBJ2-7 TRBV6-5 - TRBD2
TGTGCCAGCCGAGAGTCGGGGAACACTGAAGCTTTCTTT CASRESGNTEAFF TRBJ1-1 TRBV9 - -
TGTGCCTGGGCGGACAGGGATTGGGTGCAGTACTTC CAWADRDWVQYF TRBJ2-7 TRBV30 - TRBD1
TGTGCCAGCAGCCCCAGCTACGAGCAGTACTTC CASSPSYEQYF TRBJ2-7 TRBV11-2 - -
TGTGCCAGCAGTTACCGGGAGGGGGGGGCCTACAATGAGCAGTTCTTC CASSYREGGAYNEQFF TRBJ2-1 TRBV6-5 - TRBD2
TGTGCCATCAGTGGGGCGACAGCCAAGTCCTACGAGCAGTACTTC CAISGATAKSYEQYF TRBJ2-7 TRBV10-3 - -
TGTGCCAGCACAGACAGGGTGGGTCAGCCCCAGCATTTT CASTDRVGQPQHF TRBJ1-5 TRBV12-3/TRBV12-4 - TRBD1
TGCGCCAGCAGCCCGGGACAGGGGGCGACCGCGGCTGGCTACACCTTC CASSPGQGATAAGYTF TRBJ1-2 TRBV5-1 - TRBD1
TGTGCCAGCAGGGAGTCCATTGCGGGCGAGCAGTACTTC CASRESIAGEQYF TRBJ2-7 TRBV2 few -
TGTGCCAGCGTCTTAGGAGCGGGAGGGCCGGGAGAGCAGTACTTC CASVLGAGGPGEQYF TRBJ2-7 TRBV11-2 - TRBD2
TGTGCCAGCAGAGCCAGGGGGCCCCCGGATAATTCACCCCTCCACTTT CASRARGPPDNSPLHF TRBJ1-6 TRBV27 - TRBD1
TGTGCCAGCAGTCCACCCAACTTTGGAAACACCATATATTTT CASSPPNFGNTIYF TRBJ1-3 TRBV28 - -
TGTGCCAGCAGTTTATCGGGCAGGATGATGAGCAATCAGCCCCAGCATTTT CASSLSGRMMSNQPQHF TRBJ1-5 TRBV27 - -
TGCAGCGGGTTTTTGAGCTGGGGGCTGGAGACCCAGTACTTC CSGFLSWGLETQYF TRBJ2-5 TRBV29-1 - -
TGTGCCAGTAGTCCGGGCAGGGGGGTTGGCAATCAGCCCCAGCATTTT CASSPGRGVGNQPQHF TRBJ1-5 TRBV19 - TRBD1
TGTGCCAGCAGTTCCCGTAGACTAGCGGGGGCCCAAGAGACCCAGTACTTC CASSSRRLAGAQETQYF TRBJ2-5 TRBV28 once TRBD2
TGTGCCAGCTCACCACAGCGAGACAGGGTAGGAGAAAAACTGTTTTTT CASSPQRDRVGEKLFF TRBJ1-4 TRBV18 - TRBD1
TGCGCCCGGGACAGGAACTATGGCTACACCTTC CARDRNYGYTF TRBJ1-2 TRBV23-1 - TRBD1
TGTGCCAGCTCACCACAGGACAGGGGCGCTCTCCAGGGGGGCTACACCTTC CASSPQDRGALQGGYTF TRBJ1-2 TRBV18 - TRBD1
TGTGCCAGCTCCGGACAGGGACTGGGCAATCAGCCCCAGCATTTT CASSGQGLGNQPQHF TRBJ1-5 TRBV18 - TRBD1
TGTGCCAGTAGTATAGATCAGGGTGCGGATACGCAGTATTTT CASSIDQGADTQYF TRBJ2-3 TRBV19 - -
TGCGCCAGCAGCTTGGCGGGGTTCGCAGACACTGAAGCTTTCTTT CASSLAGFADTEAFF TRBJ1-1 TRBV5-1 few -
TGCGCCAGCAGCTTACGGGCGAACACCGGGGAGCTGTTTTTT CASSLRANTGELFF TRBJ2-2 TRBV5-1 - -
TGTGCCAGCAGCACCGGACAGGCAGGCTCCTACGAGCAGTACTTC CASSTGQAGSYEQYF TRBJ2-7 TRBV11-3 - TRBD1
TGTGCCAGCAGTTCGGGGGACAGGAAGGTAGAGACCCAGTACTTC CASSSGDRKVETQYF TRBJ2-5 TRBV7-8 - TRBD1